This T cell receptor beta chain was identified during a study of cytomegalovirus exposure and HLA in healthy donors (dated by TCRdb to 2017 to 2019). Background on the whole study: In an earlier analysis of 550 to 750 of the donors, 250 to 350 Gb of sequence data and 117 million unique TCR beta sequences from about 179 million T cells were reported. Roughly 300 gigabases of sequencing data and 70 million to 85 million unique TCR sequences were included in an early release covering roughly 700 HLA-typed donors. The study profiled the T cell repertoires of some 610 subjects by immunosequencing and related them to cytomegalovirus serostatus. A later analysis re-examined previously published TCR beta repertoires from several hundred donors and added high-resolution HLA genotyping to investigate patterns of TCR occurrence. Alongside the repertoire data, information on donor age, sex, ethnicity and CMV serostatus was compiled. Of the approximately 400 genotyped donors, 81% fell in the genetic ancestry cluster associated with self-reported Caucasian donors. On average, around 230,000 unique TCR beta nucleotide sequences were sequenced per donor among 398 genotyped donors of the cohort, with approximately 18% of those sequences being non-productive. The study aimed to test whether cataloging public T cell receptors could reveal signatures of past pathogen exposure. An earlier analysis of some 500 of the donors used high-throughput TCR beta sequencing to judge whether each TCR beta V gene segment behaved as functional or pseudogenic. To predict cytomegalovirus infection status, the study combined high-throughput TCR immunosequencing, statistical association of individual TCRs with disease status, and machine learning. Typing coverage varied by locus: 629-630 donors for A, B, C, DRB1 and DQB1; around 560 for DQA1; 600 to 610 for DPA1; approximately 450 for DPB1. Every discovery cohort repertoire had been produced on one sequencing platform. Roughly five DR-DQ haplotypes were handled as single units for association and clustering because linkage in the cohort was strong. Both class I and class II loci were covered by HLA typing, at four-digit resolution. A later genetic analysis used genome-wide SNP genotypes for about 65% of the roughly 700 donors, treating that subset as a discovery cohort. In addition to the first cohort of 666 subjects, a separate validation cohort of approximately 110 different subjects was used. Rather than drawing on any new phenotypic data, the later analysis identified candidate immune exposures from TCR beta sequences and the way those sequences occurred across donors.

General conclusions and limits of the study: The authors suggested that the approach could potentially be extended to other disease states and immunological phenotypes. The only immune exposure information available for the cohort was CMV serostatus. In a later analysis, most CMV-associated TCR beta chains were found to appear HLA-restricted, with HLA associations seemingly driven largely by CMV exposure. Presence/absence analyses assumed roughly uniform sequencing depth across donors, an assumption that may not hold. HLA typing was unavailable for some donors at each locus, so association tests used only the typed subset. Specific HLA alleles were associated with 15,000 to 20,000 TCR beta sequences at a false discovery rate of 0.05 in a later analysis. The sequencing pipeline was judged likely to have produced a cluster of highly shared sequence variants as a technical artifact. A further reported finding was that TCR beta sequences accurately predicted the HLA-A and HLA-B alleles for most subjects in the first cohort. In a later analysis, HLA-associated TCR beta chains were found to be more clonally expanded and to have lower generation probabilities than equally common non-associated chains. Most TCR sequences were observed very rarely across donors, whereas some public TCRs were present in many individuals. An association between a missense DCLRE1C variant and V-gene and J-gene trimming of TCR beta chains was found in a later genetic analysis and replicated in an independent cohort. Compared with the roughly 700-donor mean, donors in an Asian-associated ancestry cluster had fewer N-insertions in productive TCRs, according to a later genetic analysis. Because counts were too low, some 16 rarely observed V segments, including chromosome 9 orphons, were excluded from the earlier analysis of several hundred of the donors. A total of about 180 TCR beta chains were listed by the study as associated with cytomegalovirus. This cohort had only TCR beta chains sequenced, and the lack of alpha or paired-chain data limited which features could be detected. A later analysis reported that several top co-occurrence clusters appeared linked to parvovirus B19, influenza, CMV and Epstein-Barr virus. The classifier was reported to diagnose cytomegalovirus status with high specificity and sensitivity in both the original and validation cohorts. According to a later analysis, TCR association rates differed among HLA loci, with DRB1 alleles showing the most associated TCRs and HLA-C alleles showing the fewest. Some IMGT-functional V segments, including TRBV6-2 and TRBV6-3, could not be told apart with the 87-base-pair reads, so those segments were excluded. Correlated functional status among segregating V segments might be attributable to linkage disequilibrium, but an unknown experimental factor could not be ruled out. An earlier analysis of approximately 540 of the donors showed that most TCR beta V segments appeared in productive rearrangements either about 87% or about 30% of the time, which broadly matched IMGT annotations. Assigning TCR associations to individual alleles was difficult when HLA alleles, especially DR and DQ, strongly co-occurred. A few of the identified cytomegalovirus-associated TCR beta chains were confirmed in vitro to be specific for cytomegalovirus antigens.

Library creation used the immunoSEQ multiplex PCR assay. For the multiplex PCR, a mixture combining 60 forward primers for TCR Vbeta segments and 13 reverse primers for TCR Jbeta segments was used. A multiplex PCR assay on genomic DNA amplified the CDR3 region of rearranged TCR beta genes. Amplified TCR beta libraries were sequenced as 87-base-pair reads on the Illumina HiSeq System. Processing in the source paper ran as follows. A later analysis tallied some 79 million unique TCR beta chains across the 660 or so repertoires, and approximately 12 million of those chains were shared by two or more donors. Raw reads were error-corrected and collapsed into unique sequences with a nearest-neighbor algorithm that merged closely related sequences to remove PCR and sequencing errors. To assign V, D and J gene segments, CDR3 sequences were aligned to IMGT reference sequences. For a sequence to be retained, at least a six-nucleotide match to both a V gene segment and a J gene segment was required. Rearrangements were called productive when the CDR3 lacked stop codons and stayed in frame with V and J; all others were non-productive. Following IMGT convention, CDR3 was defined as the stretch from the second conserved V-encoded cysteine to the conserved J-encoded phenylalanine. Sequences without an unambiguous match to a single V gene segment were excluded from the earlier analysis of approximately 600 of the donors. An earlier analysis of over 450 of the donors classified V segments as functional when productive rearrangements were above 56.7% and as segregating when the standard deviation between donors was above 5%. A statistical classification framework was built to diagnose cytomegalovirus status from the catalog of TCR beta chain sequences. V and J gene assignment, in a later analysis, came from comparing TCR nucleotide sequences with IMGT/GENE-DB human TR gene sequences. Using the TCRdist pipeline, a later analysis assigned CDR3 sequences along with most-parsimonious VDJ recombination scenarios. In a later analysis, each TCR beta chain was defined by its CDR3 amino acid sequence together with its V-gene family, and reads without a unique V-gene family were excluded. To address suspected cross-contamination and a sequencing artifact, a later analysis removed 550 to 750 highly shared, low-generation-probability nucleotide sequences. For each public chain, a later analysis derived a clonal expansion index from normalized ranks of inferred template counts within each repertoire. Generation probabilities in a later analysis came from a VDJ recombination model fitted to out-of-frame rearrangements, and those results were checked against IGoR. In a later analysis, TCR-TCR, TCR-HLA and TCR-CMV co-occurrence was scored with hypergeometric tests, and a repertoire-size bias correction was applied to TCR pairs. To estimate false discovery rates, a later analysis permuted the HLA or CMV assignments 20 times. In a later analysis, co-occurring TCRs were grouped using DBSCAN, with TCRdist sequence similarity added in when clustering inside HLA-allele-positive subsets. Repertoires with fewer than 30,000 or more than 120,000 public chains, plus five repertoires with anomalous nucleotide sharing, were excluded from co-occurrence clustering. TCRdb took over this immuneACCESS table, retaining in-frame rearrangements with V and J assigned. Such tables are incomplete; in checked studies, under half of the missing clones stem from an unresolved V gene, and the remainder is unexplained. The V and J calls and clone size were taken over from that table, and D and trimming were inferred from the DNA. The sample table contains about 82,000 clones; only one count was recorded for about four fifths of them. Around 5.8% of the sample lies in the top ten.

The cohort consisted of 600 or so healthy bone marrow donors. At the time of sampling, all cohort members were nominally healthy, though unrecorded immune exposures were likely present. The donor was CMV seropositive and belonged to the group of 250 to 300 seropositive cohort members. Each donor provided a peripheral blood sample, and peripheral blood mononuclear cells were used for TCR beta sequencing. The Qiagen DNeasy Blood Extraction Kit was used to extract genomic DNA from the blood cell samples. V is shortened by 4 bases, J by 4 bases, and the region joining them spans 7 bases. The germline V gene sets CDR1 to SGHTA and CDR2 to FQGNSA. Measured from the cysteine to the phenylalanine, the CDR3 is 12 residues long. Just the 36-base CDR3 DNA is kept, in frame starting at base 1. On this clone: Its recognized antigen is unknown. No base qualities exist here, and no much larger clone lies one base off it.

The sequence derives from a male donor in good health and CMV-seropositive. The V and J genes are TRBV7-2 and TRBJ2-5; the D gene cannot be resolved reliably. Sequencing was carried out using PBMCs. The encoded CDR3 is CASSSTRETQYF. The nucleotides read TGTGCCAGCAGCTCTACCCGAGAGACCCAGTACTTC.